A selection of T cell receptor beta chains follows, all from one sample in a study of T and B cells in COVID-19 patients. TCRdb reprocessed the multiplex PCR reads with MiXCR, giving one entry per CDR3 protein. Of 3,800 or so distinct CDR3 sequences detected, 22% appear once; the ten largest clones hold more than 20%. The sample consisted of blood. The receptors were sampled from a human donor with active COVID-19. CDR3s include the opening cysteine and the closing phenylalanine or tryptophan. Each record gives: clone size, J gene, V gene, D gene, CDR3 protein, CDR3 DNA. The D gene is left open where the match is weak. The listing skips clone size in some rows; elsewhere it reads once, few, many or a size class.

clone size: -; J gene: TRBJ1-2; V gene: TRBV24-1; D gene: -; CDR3 protein: CATSDSRATSNYGYTF; CDR3 DNA: TGTGCCACCAGTGACTCTCGGGCTACTTCTAACTATGGCTACACCTTC
clone size: medium-sized; J gene: TRBJ2-3; V gene: TRBV12-3/TRBV12-4; D gene: TRBD2; CDR3 protein: CASSLGLVGIWNSPDTQYF; CDR3 DNA: TGTGCCAGCAGTCTCGGACTAGTAGGCATCTGGAATTCCCCAGATACGCAGTATTTT
clone size: -; J gene: TRBJ1-3; V gene: TRBV7-9; D gene: -; CDR3 protein: CASSRTGNTIYF; CDR3 DNA: TGTGCCAGCAGCCGGACAGGAAACACCATATATTTT
clone size: medium-sized; J gene: TRBJ1-1; V gene: TRBV6-2/TRBV6-3; D gene: -; CDR3 protein: CATWTALNTEAFF; CDR3 DNA: TGTGCCACCTGGACAGCCCTTAACACTGAAGCTTTCTTT
clone size: -; J gene: TRBJ2-1; V gene: TRBV20-1; D gene: -; CDR3 protein: CSAGRTLYNEQFF; CDR3 DNA: TGCAGTGCAGGTCGGACCCTCTACAATGAGCAGTTCTTC
clone size: medium-sized; J gene: TRBJ2-5; V gene: TRBV19; D gene: -; CDR3 protein: CASSAPWRETQYF; CDR3 DNA: TGTGCCAGTAGTGCCCCATGGAGAGAGACCCAGTACTTC
clone size: medium-sized; J gene: TRBJ2-1; V gene: TRBV6-6; D gene: TRBD1; CDR3 protein: CASSLQGSQFF; CDR3 DNA: TGTGCCAGCAGTTTACAGGGGAGCCAGTTCTTC
clone size: medium-sized; J gene: TRBJ1-5; V gene: TRBV15; D gene: -; CDR3 protein: CATSEAVGRQPQHF; CDR3 DNA: TGTGCCACCAGCGAGGCCGTGGGGAGGCAGCCCCAGCATTTT
clone size: large; J gene: TRBJ2-1; V gene: TRBV29-1; D gene: -; CDR3 protein: CSVYRVDEQFF; CDR3 DNA: TGCAGCGTTTACAGGGTGGATGAGCAGTTCTTC
clone size: few; J gene: TRBJ1-4; V gene: TRBV5-1; D gene: TRBD1; CDR3 protein: CASSDGQGVGEKLFF; CDR3 DNA: TGCGCCAGCAGCGACGGACAGGGGGTCGGGGAAAAACTGTTTTTT
clone size: few; J gene: TRBJ2-5; V gene: TRBV20-1; D gene: -; CDR3 protein: CSASSETQYF; CDR3 DNA: TGCAGTGCTAGCTCGGAGACCCAGTACTTC
clone size: medium-sized; J gene: TRBJ2-7; V gene: TRBV10-3; D gene: -; CDR3 protein: CAILGGEGSEQYF; CDR3 DNA: TGTGCCATCTTGGGGGGAGAGGGGTCCGAGCAGTACTTC
clone size: few; J gene: TRBJ1-5; V gene: TRBV20-1; D gene: TRBD1; CDR3 protein: CSAGQGNQPQHF; CDR3 DNA: TGCAGTGCTGGACAGGGTAATCAGCCCCAGCATTTT
clone size: medium-sized; J gene: TRBJ2-1; V gene: TRBV5-5; D gene: TRBD2; CDR3 protein: CASSLGGLAGLNEQFF; CDR3 DNA: TGTGCCAGCAGCTTAGGGGGATTAGCGGGACTCAATGAGCAGTTCTTC
clone size: -; J gene: TRBJ2-7; V gene: TRBV4-3; D gene: TRBD1; CDR3 protein: CASSQIAGTGGNEQYF; CDR3 DNA: TGCGCCAGCAGCCAAATAGCCGGGACAGGTGGGAACGAGCAGTACTTC
clone size: -; J gene: TRBJ1-1; V gene: TRBV2; D gene: -; CDR3 protein: CASSRSGNLNTEAFF; CDR3 DNA: TGTGCCAGCAGTAGGTCAGGGAACCTGAACACTGAAGCTTTCTTT
clone size: few; J gene: TRBJ2-6; V gene: TRBV9; D gene: -; CDR3 protein: CASSVGGAGANVLTF; CDR3 DNA: TGTGCCAGCAGCGTAGGAGGGGCCGGGGCCAACGTCCTGACTTTC
clone size: medium-sized; J gene: TRBJ2-7; V gene: TRBV12-3/TRBV12-4; D gene: -; CDR3 protein: CASSFGVRYEQYF; CDR3 DNA: TGTGCCAGCAGTTTTGGGGTAAGGTACGAGCAGTACTTC
clone size: few; J gene: TRBJ1-1; V gene: TRBV24-1; D gene: TRBD1; CDR3 protein: CATSDPRGQNTEAFF; CDR3 DNA: TGTGCCACCAGTGATCCGAGGGGGCAGAACACTGAAGCTTTCTTT
clone size: few; J gene: TRBJ2-1; V gene: TRBV20-1; D gene: -; CDR3 protein: CSARGGAEQFF; CDR3 DNA: TGCAGTGCTAGAGGGGGCGCTGAGCAGTTCTTC
clone size: -; J gene: TRBJ1-1; V gene: TRBV10-3; D gene: -; CDR3 protein: CAVQGWDAMNTEAFF; CDR3 DNA: TGTGCCGTCCAGGGTTGGGACGCTATGAACACTGAAGCTTTCTTT
clone size: many; J gene: TRBJ2-7; V gene: TRBV20-1; D gene: TRBD1; CDR3 protein: CSAPKPGGYEQYF; CDR3 DNA: TGCAGTGCCCCGAAACCAGGGGGCTACGAGCAGTACTTC
clone size: -; J gene: TRBJ1-2; V gene: TRBV7-2; D gene: -; CDR3 protein: CASSLDRTLYGYTF; CDR3 DNA: TGTGCCAGCAGCTTAGACAGGACCCTCTATGGCTACACCTTC
clone size: -; J gene: TRBJ2-3; V gene: TRBV5-1; D gene: -; CDR3 protein: CASSFSADTQYF; CDR3 DNA: TGCGCCAGCAGCTTTTCGGCAGATACGCAGTATTTT
clone size: medium-sized; J gene: TRBJ1-6; V gene: TRBV12-3/TRBV12-4; D gene: TRBD1; CDR3 protein: CASSLADRDDSPLHF; CDR3 DNA: TGTGCCAGCAGTCTCGCAGACAGGGATGATTCACCCCTCCACTTT
clone size: few; J gene: TRBJ2-7; V gene: TRBV12-5; D gene: -; CDR3 protein: CASGPVEQYF; CDR3 DNA: TGTGCTAGTGGTCCTGTCGAGCAGTACTTC
clone size: few; J gene: TRBJ2-3; V gene: TRBV7-3; D gene: -; CDR3 protein: CASSSPGNTQYF; CDR3 DNA: TGTGCCAGCAGCTCACCAGGGAATACGCAGTATTTT
clone size: few; J gene: TRBJ2-5; V gene: TRBV7-2; D gene: -; CDR3 protein: CASSFTREDETQYF; CDR3 DNA: TGTGCCAGCAGCTTTACCAGGGAGGATGAGACCCAGTACTTC
clone size: -; J gene: TRBJ2-7; V gene: TRBV6-1; D gene: TRBD1; CDR3 protein: CASSTGQTYEQYF; CDR3 DNA: TGTGCCAGCAGTACGGGACAGACCTACGAGCAGTACTTC
clone size: few; J gene: TRBJ1-4; V gene: TRBV4-3; D gene: -; CDR3 protein: CASSQGGLNPLANEKLFF; CDR3 DNA: TGCGCCAGCAGCCAAGGGGGCCTAAACCCACTGGCAAATGAAAAACTGTTTTTT
clone size: -; J gene: TRBJ2-3; V gene: TRBV7-2; D gene: TRBD2; CDR3 protein: CASSPRTSGRATDTQYF; CDR3 DNA: TGTGCCAGCAGCCCCCGGACTAGCGGGAGGGCGACAGATACGCAGTATTTT
clone size: medium-sized; J gene: TRBJ2-7; V gene: TRBV6-2/TRBV6-3; D gene: -; CDR3 protein: CASSFRTPVSYEQYF; CDR3 DNA: TGTGCCAGCAGTTTCCGGACGCCCGTCTCCTACGAGCAGTACTTC
clone size: -; J gene: TRBJ2-7; V gene: TRBV18; D gene: TRBD2; CDR3 protein: CASSPSGTSGRKQYF; CDR3 DNA: TGTGCCAGCTCACCATCCGGGACTAGCGGGAGAAAGCAGTACTTC
clone size: -; J gene: TRBJ2-7; V gene: TRBV28; D gene: TRBD2; CDR3 protein: CASRGPGLAGVVALEQYF; CDR3 DNA: TGTGCCAGCAGGGGCCCGGGACTAGCGGGAGTGGTTGCCCTCGAGCAGTACTTC
clone size: -; J gene: TRBJ1-6; V gene: TRBV7-2; D gene: -; CDR3 protein: CASSWPGQTSPLHF; CDR3 DNA: TGTGCCAGCAGTTGGCCGGGACAAACCTCACCCCTCCACTTT
clone size: -; J gene: TRBJ2-2; V gene: TRBV20-1; D gene: -; CDR3 protein: CSARSGTYNTGELFF; CDR3 DNA: TGCAGTGCCCGATCCGGGACTTATAACACCGGGGAGCTGTTTTTT